This T cell receptor beta chain was sequenced during a study of technical replicates of blood from four donors. The CDR3 extends over 15 amino acids. Germline assignment: CDR1 LGHNA and CDR2 YSLEER. J was trimmed by 3 bases and V by 3 bases; bases with no gene match: 8. Using immunoSEQ multiplex PCR, the repertoire was profiled, and TCRdb retains in-frame clones only, with some absent. The repertoire holds under 100,000 clones, with 70% to 90% as singletons. The receptor's source is a human donor in good health. Some clones in this sample may be carry-over from other donors' samples. Sample: PBMCs. The chain recombines TRBV4-3 with TRBJ2-7, with TRBD1 matching 7 bases. Here the CDR3 DNA reads TGCGCCAGCAGCCAGGAACAGGGGACCGGCTACGAGCAGTACTTC. Translated, it gives CASSQEQGTGYEQYF.